These 18 T cell receptor beta chains share one sample of origin, sequenced in a study of T cell repertoires in cytomegalovirus infection. TCRdb re-called the reads through MiXCR, storing one row per CDR3 protein. This sample yields approximately 600,000 distinct CDR3 sequences, of which 35% to 50% are seen a single time; about half belongs to the top ten. These TCRs' antigens remain unknown. This material consisted of cultured PBMCs, taken from culture after CMV antigen stimulation. The receptors were sampled from a human donor in good health (CMV status not recorded). Some clones in this sample may be carry-over from other donors' samples.

The chain recombines TRBV6-7 with TRBJ1-5; 8 bases fit TRBD1. TRBV6-7 is designated an ORF whose function remains uncertain. This CDR3 has 16 residues. J lost 2 bases, V lost 2 bases, and 5 bases had no gene match. Here the CDR3 reads CASSYDQGAGNQPQHF. CDR3 DNA: TGTGCCAGCAGTTACGATCAGGGGGCCGGCAATCAGCCCCAGCATTTT.

V gene TRBV29-1 combines with J gene TRBJ2-5; D call uncertain. V was cut by 4 bases and J by 3 bases, with 9 bases left in between. The CDR3 is 12 amino acids. Germline CDR1 is SQVTM and CDR2 is ANQGSEA. The CDR3 spells CSVVGPEETQYF. CDR3 bases: TGCAGCGTTGTAGGGCCAGAAGAGACCCAGTACTTC.

The chain carries TRBV5-4 and TRBJ2-3; no definite D call. Trimming removed 1 base at V and 6 bases at J, with 9 bases between. CDR1 and CDR2 from the germline V gene are SGHNT and YYREEE (reference sequence). The length of the CDR3 is 13 residues. CDR3 sequence: CASSLNSMDTQYF. The CDR3 DNA follows: TGTGCCAGCAGCTTGAACTCCATGGATACGCAGTATTTT.

The chain uses TRBV7-2 and TRBJ2-1, with D uncertain. The V gene lost 2 bases and the J gene lost 3 bases, with 5 bases spanning the gap. Germline V gives CDR1 SGHTA, CDR2 FQGNSA. This CDR3 has 13 amino acids. CDR3: CASSLSLYNEQFF. CDR3 coding DNA: TGTGCCAGCAGCTTAAGCCTCTACAATGAGCAGTTCTTC.

The chain combines TRBV11-2 with TRBJ1-3, with D maybe TRBD1 (5 bases). This CDR3 has 19 residues. Germline values: CDR1 SGHAT, CDR2 FQNNGV. V lost 3 bases and J lost 0, with 21 bases in between. This CDR3 is CASSLTSPGLSFSGNTIYF. The CDR3 DNA follows: TGTGCCAGCAGCTTGACTTCTCCGGGACTCTCATTCTCTGGAAACACCATATATTTT.

V usage is TRBV7-2 and J usage is TRBJ2-6, with D hard to call. The ends were cut back, 1 base at V and 0 bases at J, with 10 bases in the middle. This CDR3 has 17 amino acids. Germline-derived CDR1 and CDR2 are SGHTA and FQGNSA. CDR3 nucleotide sequence: TGTGCCAGCAGCTTAGGGGCGAGCCGCTCTGGGGCCAACGTCCTGACTTTC. Amino acid sequence: CASSLGASRSGANVLTF.

The chain links TRBV15 to TRBJ1-2; D is undetermined. V lost 8 bases to trimming and J lost 4 bases, with 14 bases between them. This CDR3 region has 13 residues. The germline CDR1 and CDR2 sequences are LNHNV and YYDKDF (reference sequence). As DNA, the CDR3 is TGTGCCACCGGGTCGGGTCCTGGCTATGGCTACACCTTC. It codes for CATGSGPGYGYTF.

This clonotype occurred a few times. This sequence joins TRBV7-2 and TRBJ2-1; D is unresolved. Germline values: CDR1 SGHTA, CDR2 FQGNSA. The V end lost 3 bases, the J end lost 0 bases, and 12 bases lay between the germline ends. This CDR3 region has 16 residues. CDR3 protein: CASSLDGWSSYNEQFF. CDR3 DNA: TGTGCCAGCAGCTTGGACGGGTGGAGCTCCTACAATGAGCAGTTCTTC.

The chain recombines TRBV12-3 or TRBV12-4 with TRBJ1-2, with TRBD1 as a possible D gene (5 bases). The CDR3 contains 15 residues. V lost 5 bases, J lost 4 bases, and 17 bases lay in between. The CDR3 DNA reads TGTGCCAGCAGTCCCCGTCCGGGGCCGGGCTATGGCTACACCTTC. It translates to CASSPRPGPGYGYTF.

The rearrangement links TRBV7-6 to TRBJ2-2; the D is unclear. This CDR3 has 13 residues. The germline V and J ends were trimmed by 6 bases and 0 bases, with 5 bases remaining between them. The germline gives CDR1 SGHVS, CDR2 FNYEAQ. CDR3 protein: CASRPTNTGELFF. The DNA for the CDR3 is TGTGCCAGCAGACCTACGAACACCGGGGAGCTGTTTTTT.

The genes are TRBV6-2 or TRBV6-3 and TRBJ2-7; D possibly matches TRBD1 or TRBD2 (5 bases each). V lost 5 bases and J lost 3, with 14 bases in between. Germline V lookup: CDR1 MNHEY, CDR2 SVGEGT. The CDR3 covers 14 residues. In DNA form, the CDR3 reads TGTGCCAGCAGTCGTCGGGACGCGGGCTACGAGCAGTACTTC. It specifies CASSRRDAGYEQYF.

In its sample, this clonotype was seen a few times. The genes are TRBV6-5 and TRBJ2-7; 12 bases match TRBD2. V was clipped by 4 bases and J by 3 bases; unmatched bases: 4. This CDR3 region has 15 residues. Germline V gene data show CDR1 as MNHEY and CDR2 as SVGAGI. The CDR3 DNA reads as TGTGCCAGCAGTTCTTCACTAGCGGGAGGCTACGAGCAGTACTTC. Its translation: CASSSSLAGGYEQYF.

This clonotype was seen a handful of times. The J gene is TRBJ2-7, the V gene TRBV27, with 16 bases lining up with TRBD2. This CDR3 comprises 19 residues. Germline V lookup: CDR1 MNHEY, CDR2 SMNVEV (reference sequence). With 4 bases clipped from V and 1 base from J, the junction kept 10 bases outside the gene matches. The CDR3 here is CASSSPGLAGGIRSYEQYF. Here the CDR3 DNA reads TGTGCCAGCAGTTCTCCGGGACTAGCGGGGGGGATTAGATCCTACGAGCAGTACTTC.

This clonotype was detected only a few times. V and J are TRBV11-2 and TRBJ2-3; D is possibly TRBD2 (6 bases). Germline V lookup: CDR1 SGHAT, CDR2 FQNNGV. V lost 7 bases and J lost 0, with 14 bases in between. The CDR3 consists of 15 residues. CDR3 region: CASTQHRGSTDTQYF. Here the CDR3 DNA reads TGTGCCAGCACCCAGCACCGGGGGAGCACAGATACGCAGTATTTT.

The V call is TRBV6-2 or TRBV6-3, the J call TRBJ2-3; D tentatively fits TRBD1 or TRBD2 (5 bases each). V was shortened by 2 bases and J by 5 bases, with 11 bases between the two germline ends. Germline V lookup: CDR1 MNHEY, CDR2 SVGEGT. CDR3 length: 14 residues. The CDR3 region has the DNA TGTGCCAGCAGTTACCCAGGGACGGGAGATACGCAGTATTTT. Its translation is CASSYPGTGDTQYF.

The rearrangement joins TRBV7-2 to TRBJ2-7; maybe TRBD2 (8 bases). Per the germline V gene, CDR1 is SGHTA and CDR2 is FQGNSA. V was clipped by 1 base and J by 3 bases, with 16 bases between them. This CDR3 is built from 16 residues. CDR3 region: CASSLGQGLGLYEQYF. For the CDR3, the DNA is TGTGCCAGCAGCTTAGGACAGGGACTAGGTCTCTACGAGCAGTACTTC.

In this sample, this clonotype turned up a few times. J is TRBJ1-5 and V is TRBV6-6; 8 bases agree with TRBD1. Germline trimming cut 7 bases from V and 5 bases from J; bases unmatched to any gene: 10. Germline-derived CDR1 and CDR2 are MNHNY and SVGAGI (reference sequence). The CDR3 covers 15 residues. CDR3 sequence reads: CASTIATGGYQPQHF. CDR3 nucleotides: TGTGCCAGCACCATAGCAACAGGGGGGTATCAGCCCCAGCATTTT.

This clonotype has more than one count but fewer than ten. The chain employs TRBV7-2 and TRBJ2-5, with TRBD2 matching 15 bases. V lost 3 bases and J lost 7; bases outside the gene matches: 9. The CDR3 is 17 residues long. From germline, CDR1 is SGHTA and CDR2 FQGNSA. In nucleotides, the CDR3 is TGTGCCAGCAGCTTCGGGACTAGCGGGGGGAACAGGGCGACCCAGTACTTC. Translated, it gives CASSFGTSGGNRATQYF.